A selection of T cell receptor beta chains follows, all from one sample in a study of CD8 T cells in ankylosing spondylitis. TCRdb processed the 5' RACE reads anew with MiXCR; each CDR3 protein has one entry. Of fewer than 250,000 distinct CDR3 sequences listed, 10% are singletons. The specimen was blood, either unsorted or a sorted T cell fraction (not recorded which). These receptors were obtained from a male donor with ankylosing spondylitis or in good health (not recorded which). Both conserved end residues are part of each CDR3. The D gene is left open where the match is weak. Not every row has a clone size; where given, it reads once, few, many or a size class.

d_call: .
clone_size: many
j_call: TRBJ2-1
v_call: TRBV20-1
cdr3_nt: TGCAGTGCGCTCAGGGAAAGCTCCTACAATGAGCAGTTCTTC
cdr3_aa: CSALRESSYNEQFF

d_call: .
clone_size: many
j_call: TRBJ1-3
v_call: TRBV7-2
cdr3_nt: TGTGCCAGCAGCCCCTCTTCGGGAAACACCATATATTTT
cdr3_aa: CASSPSSGNTIYF

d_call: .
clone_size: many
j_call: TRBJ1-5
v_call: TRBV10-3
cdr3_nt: TGTGCCATCAGTGAGGCAGGGGATCAGCCCCAGCATTTT
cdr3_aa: CAISEAGDQPQHF

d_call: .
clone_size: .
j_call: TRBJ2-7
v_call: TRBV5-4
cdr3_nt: TGTGCCAGCAGCCCTGGACCTGATTACGAGCAGTACTTC
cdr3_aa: CASSPGPDYEQYF

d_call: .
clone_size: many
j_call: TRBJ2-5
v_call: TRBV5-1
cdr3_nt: TGCGCCAGCAGCTTGTCCGGGGTCGATTTGGGAGAGACCCAGTACTTC
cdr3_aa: CASSLSGVDLGETQYF

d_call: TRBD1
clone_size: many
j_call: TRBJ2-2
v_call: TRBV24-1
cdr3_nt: TGTGCCACCAGTGACCCTCCGGGACAGGGGGGGTACGGGGAGCTGTTTTTT
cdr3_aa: CATSDPPGQGGYGELFF

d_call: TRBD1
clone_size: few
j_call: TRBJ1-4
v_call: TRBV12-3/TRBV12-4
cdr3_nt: TGTGCCAGCAGTTGGGACAGGGGAGATACTAATGAAAAACTGTTTTTT
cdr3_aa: CASSWDRGDTNEKLFF

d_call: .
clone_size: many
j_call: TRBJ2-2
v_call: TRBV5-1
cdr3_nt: TGCGCCAGCAGCTTGGATGGGAACACCGGGGAGCTGTTTTTT
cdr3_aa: CASSLDGNTGELFF

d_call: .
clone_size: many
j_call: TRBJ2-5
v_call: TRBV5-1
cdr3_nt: TGCGCCAGCAGCTTGGGAGGTGTACAGACCCTCCAAGAGACCCAGTACTTC
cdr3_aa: CASSLGGVQTLQETQYF

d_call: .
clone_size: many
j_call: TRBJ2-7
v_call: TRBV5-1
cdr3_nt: TGCGCCAGCAGCTCCGCCTACGAGCAGTACTTC
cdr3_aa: CASSSAYEQYF

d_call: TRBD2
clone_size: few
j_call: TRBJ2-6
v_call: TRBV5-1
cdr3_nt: TGCGCCAGCAGCCCGGGGGGGGCAGGGGCCTTCTCTGGGGCCAACGTCCTGACTTTC
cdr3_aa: CASSPGGAGAFSGANVLTF

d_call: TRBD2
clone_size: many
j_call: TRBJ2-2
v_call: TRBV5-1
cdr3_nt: TGCGCCAGCAGCTTGAGGACTAGCGGCGGGGAGCTGTTTTTT
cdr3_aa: CASSLRTSGGELFF

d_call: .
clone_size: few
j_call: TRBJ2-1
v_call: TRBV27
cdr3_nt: TGTGCCAGCAGTTTATCGAGTTCGGGCAATGAGCAGTTCTTC
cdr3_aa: CASSLSSSGNEQFF

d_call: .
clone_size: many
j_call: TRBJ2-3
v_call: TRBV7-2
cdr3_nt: TGTGCCAGCAGTCCCCCGGAGGGGATCACAGATACGCAGTATTTT
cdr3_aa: CASSPPEGITDTQYF

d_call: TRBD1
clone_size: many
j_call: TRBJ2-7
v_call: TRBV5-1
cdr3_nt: TGCGCCAGCAGCTCTCCGGGACAGGGATCCTACGAGCAGTACTTC
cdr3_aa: CASSSPGQGSYEQYF

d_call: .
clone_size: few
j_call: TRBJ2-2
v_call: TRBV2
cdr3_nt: TGTGCCAGCAGATCCCAGGGAAACACCGGGGAGCTGTTTTTT
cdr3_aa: CASRSQGNTGELFF

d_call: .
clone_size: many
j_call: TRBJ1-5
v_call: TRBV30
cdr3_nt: TGTGCCTGGAGTGTCAAGGGGGGCGCGAGCAATCAGCCCCAGCATTTT
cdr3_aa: CAWSVKGGASNQPQHF

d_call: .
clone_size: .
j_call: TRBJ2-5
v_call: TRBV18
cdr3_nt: TGTGCCAGCTCACCCTCGACCGAAATTGGGAAGACCCAGTACTTC
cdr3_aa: CASSPSTEIGKTQYF

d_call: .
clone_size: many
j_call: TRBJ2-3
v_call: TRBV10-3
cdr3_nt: TGTGCAGCCCGTGGGACGCCAAGATTCACAGATACGCAGTATTTT
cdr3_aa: CAARGTPRFTDTQYF

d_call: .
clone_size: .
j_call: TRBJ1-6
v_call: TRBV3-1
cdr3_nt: TGTGCCAGCAGAGAGAGGGGGGGCTATAATTCACCCCTCCACTTT
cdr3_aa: CASRERGGYNSPLHF

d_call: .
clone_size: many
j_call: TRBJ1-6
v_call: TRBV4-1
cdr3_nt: TGCGCCAGCAGCCAAGATCAGAACAGGGAAAAAGAATCACCCCTCCACTTT
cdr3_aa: CASSQDQNREKESPLHF

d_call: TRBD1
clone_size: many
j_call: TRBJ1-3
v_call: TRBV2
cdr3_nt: TGTGCCAGCAGTGCCCAGGGGGTCGCCATATATTTT
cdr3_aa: CASSAQGVAIYF

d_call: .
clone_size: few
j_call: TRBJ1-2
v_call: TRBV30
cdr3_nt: TGTGCCTCAAGGGGCGGCAGCCTCTTC
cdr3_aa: CASRGGSLF

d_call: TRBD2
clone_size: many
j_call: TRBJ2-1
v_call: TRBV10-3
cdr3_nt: TGTGCCATCAGTGAGTCTTGGGGACTAGCGGGGGAAGCTGTGAATGAGCAGTTCTTC
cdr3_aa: CAISESWGLAGEAVNEQFF

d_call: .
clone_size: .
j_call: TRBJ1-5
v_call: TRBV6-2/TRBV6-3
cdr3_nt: TGTGCCAGCAGTGGTGGGCCCACTCTCGCCCAGCATTTT
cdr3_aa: CASSGGPTLAQHF

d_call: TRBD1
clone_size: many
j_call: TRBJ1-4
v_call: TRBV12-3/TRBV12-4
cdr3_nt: TGTGCCAGCGGAGGGGGACAGCCAAATGAAAAACTGTTTTTT
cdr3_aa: CASGGGQPNEKLFF

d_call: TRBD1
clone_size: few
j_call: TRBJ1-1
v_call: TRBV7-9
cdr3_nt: TGTTCCAGCAGCTTTACAGGGGGCCGGATGATGAACACTGAAGCTTTCTTT
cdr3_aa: CSSSFTGGRMMNTEAFF